This T cell receptor beta chain originates from a study of blood T cell repertoires in COVID-19. Study-level information: COVID-19 samples from acute and convalescent phases originated in the United States, Italy and Spain. PBMCs, B-cell-depleted T cells, or T cells were the source of the cDNA or gDNA that made up the material.

In the authors' workflow: Reference gene primer amplification gave nucleated cell count estimates. Some clones are missing from TCRdb's copy, which holds only in-frame ones; the method was immunoSEQ multiplex PCR. The DNA was the basis for D and trimming; V, J and clone size are from that table. The table includes about 260,000 clones, approximately 88% detected once. The CDR3 is made up of 14 amino acids. CDR1 SGHDT and CDR2 YYEEEE come from the germline V gene. V was trimmed by 4 bases and J by 4 bases, leaving 11 bases between them. Seattle patients were enrolled during active infection and followed longitudinally.

This chain joins TRBV5-6 and TRBJ1-4, with a tentative D call TRBD1 (5 bases). Sequenced sample: peripheral blood. This sequence originates from a woman in her sixties or seventies with COVID-19, enrolled during active disease. The CDR3 sequence: CASSLGRDNEKLFF. DNA for the CDR3: TGTGCCAGCAGCCTGGGACGGGATAATGAAAAACTGTTTTTT.